This TCR beta chain stems from a study of T cell repertoires in cytomegalovirus infection. Study information: HLA-B-restricted CMV epitopes that are well studied were used alongside recently identified HLA-C-restricted ones. TCR beta signatures that were public indicated CMV infection and matching HLA type. Findings of the study overall: Carriers of CMV plus the relevant HLA were identified by cumulative public TCR beta family frequency. CMV-specific TCR beta clonotypes restricted by HLA-C were the ones dominating the ex vivo response.

Of note for this clonotype: As yet, its antigen is unknown.

TCRdb re-derived calls from the reads in MiXCR, one entry per CDR3 protein. The table shows roughly 730,000 distinct CDR3 sequences, with approximately 33% occurring only once. V lost 7 bases and J lost 3; bases outside the gene matches: 9. The germline V gene encodes CDR1 MNHEY and CDR2 SVGEGT. The CDR3 has 14 amino acids. The material was cultured PBMCs, obtained from culture after CMV antigen stimulation. The chain joins TRBV6-2 or TRBV6-3 to TRBJ2-7; 7 bases fit TRBD2. This TCR was recovered from a human donor in good health (CMV status not recorded). Some clones in this sample may be carry-over from other donors' samples. CDR3: CASNQPGLHYEQYF. The CDR3 bases are TGTGCCAGCAACCAACCGGGACTACACTACGAGCAGTACTTC.